This T cell receptor (beta chain) was retrieved from a study of low-dose radiotherapy and immunotherapy resistance in tumors. Looking at the study overall: Intravenous nivolumab 240 mg every two weeks plus ipilimumab 1 mg/kg every six weeks was given to patients. Participants were given intravenous cyclophosphamide 200 mg/m2 every two weeks, one day before radiation and immunotherapy.

The time point: before trial treatment. Enrollment required an advanced solid tumor negative for tumor-infiltrating lymphocytes. Trimming stripped 1 base from V and 1 base from J, with 6 bases between. CDR3 length: 14 amino acids. Both TCRalpha and TCRbeta chains were reverse transcribed with V-gene-specific primers. Using a constant-region primer together with a V-primer adapter, TCRs were subjected to around 20 PCR cycles of amplification. From the reads, TCRdb called clonotypes with MiXCR, one entry per CDR3 protein. The sample records approximately 90,000 distinct CDR3 sequences, over 15% being singletons.

The starting material was PBMCs, obtained before treatment. This TCR was sampled from a male donor with prostate cancer. J is TRBJ2-3 and V is TRBV12-3 or TRBV12-4, with TRBD2 as a possible D gene (5 bases). The CDR3 nucleotides are TGTGCCAGCAGTTTAGAGGAGGGCACAGATACGCAGTATTTT. This translates into CASSLEEGTDTQYF.